Each of the 19 T cell receptor beta chains below was sequenced from the same sample in a study of T cell responses to AZD1222 COVID-19 vaccine. Generated by immunoSEQ multiplex PCR, the TCRdb table keeps only in-frame clones and is missing some. The sample yields 30,000 to 35,000 clones, roughly 74% seen once. The starting material was peripheral blood, obtained 28 days after the second AZD1222 dose. These TCRs come from an adult who received the AZD1222 COVID-19 vaccine.

V and J are TRBV28 and TRBJ1-2, with a possible D match to TRBD1 (5 bases). Trimming removed 4 bases from V and 0 bases from J, with 12 bases in between. The CDR3 has 15 amino acids. The V gene's germline CDR1 is MDHEN and CDR2 SYDVKM. The CDR3 region is CASSSQGRANYGYTF. The CDR3 DNA is TGTGCCAGCAGTTCGCAGGGTAGGGCTAACTATGGCTACACCTTC.

The rearrangement joins TRBV18 to TRBJ2-1; 7 positions match TRBD2. J gave up 4 bases and V 6 bases, and 6 bases lay outside the gene matches. The CDR3 sequence is 14 residues long. Germline V gene data show CDR1 as KGHSH and CDR2 as LQKENI. The CDR3 nucleotides read TGTGCCAGCTCGAGCGGGACTCAGTACAATGAGCAGTTCTTC. It specifies CASSSGTQYNEQFF.

V and J are TRBV7-2 and TRBJ1-2; TRBD1 might be the D (6 bases). CDR1 is SGHTA, CDR2 FQGNSA, per germline. V was clipped by 5 bases and J by 7 bases, with 11 bases between them. There are 12 residues in the CDR3. The DNA of the CDR3 is TGTGCCAGCAGCGAACAGGGACGTGGCTACACCTTC. Protein: CASSEQGRGYTF.

The V gene is TRBV6-5, the J gene TRBJ1-2; weak D call: TRBD1 (5 bases). CDR1 and CDR2 from the germline V gene are MNHEY and SVGAGI. There are 13 residues in the CDR3. The V gene lost 7 bases and the J gene lost 8 bases, with 17 bases spanning the gap. CDR3 sequence reads: CASNELGTLGYTF. CDR3 in DNA: TGTGCCAGCAACGAACTGGGGACCCTGGGCTACACCTTC.

This chain uses TRBV24-1 with TRBJ2-5, with 7 bases matching TRBD2. Germline V CDR1 and CDR2: KGHDR, SFDVKD. This CDR3 region has 14 residues. V lost 3 bases and J lost 5; bases outside the gene matches: 5. This CDR3 reads CATSDPGGRETQYF. In DNA, the CDR3 is TGTGCCACCAGTGATCCGGGAGGACGGGAGACCCAGTACTTC.

The rearrangement uses TRBV29-1 and TRBJ2-3; 14 bases are a match to TRBD2. The length of the CDR3 is 16 residues. V lost 5 bases, J lost 10 bases, and 14 bases stayed unmatched. Germline-derived CDR1 and CDR2 are SQVTM and ANQGSEA. The CDR3 is CSVSPGLAGVTSAQYF. The CDR3 nucleotides are TGCAGCGTTTCACCGGGACTAGCGGGAGTTACGAGTGCGCAGTATTTT.

On this clone: At the DNA level, this CDR3 is encoded by other sequences in the same sample as well. The chain combines TRBV7-9 with TRBJ2-7; 8 bases line up with TRBD2. The length of the CDR3 is 15 residues. The germline CDR1 and CDR2 sequences are SEHNR and FQNEAQ (reference sequence). Trimming at V came to 5 bases and at J to 0 bases, leaving 6 bases not matched to a gene. The CDR3 coding sequence is TGTGCCAGCAGCCCCGGGGGGGGGAGCTCCTACGAGCAGTACTTC. This translates into CASSPGGGSSYEQYF.

The chain employs TRBV5-8 and TRBJ1-6; no reliable D call. The germline V and J ends were trimmed by 5 bases and 5 bases, with 14 bases remaining between them. The CDR3 is 15 amino acids. CDR1 is SGHTS and CDR2 is YDEGEE in the germline V gene. For the CDR3, the DNA is TGTGCCAGCAGGCAGCTTTCGGCAAATAATTCACCCCTCCACTTT. The encoded protein is CASRQLSANNSPLHF.

This chain uses TRBV4-2 with TRBJ2-1; no definite D call. This CDR3 comprises 12 residues. CDR1 LGHNA and CDR2 YNFKEQ come from the germline V gene. Trimming took 2 bases from V and 7 from J, leaving 6 bases between them. The CDR3 DNA reads as TGTGCCAGCAGCCAATTTCTAAATGAGCAGTTCTTC. As protein: CASSQFLNEQFF.

The sample holds one count of this clone. V gene TRBV7-9 combines with J gene TRBJ1-4; 8 bases fit TRBD1. Looked up from germline, CDR1 is SEHNR and CDR2 is FQNEAQ (reference sequence). The V segment lost 6 bases and the J segment 5 bases; nucleotides outside the gene matches: 2. The CDR3 has 13 residues. Here the CDR3 DNA reads TGTGCCAGCAGGACAGGGGCGAATGAAAAACTGTTTTTT. Its translation: CASRTGANEKLFF.

V gene TRBV6-5 combines with J gene TRBJ2-7; 12 bases match TRBD2. This CDR3 spans 15 amino acids. Losses at the gene ends were 7 bases for V and 0 bases for J; bases not matched to a gene: 4. The germline V gene has CDR1 MNHEY and CDR2 SVGAGI. CDR3 in amino acids: CASKTSGRGSYEQYV. CDR3 coding DNA: TGTGCCAGCAAGACTAGCGGGAGAGGCTCCTACGAGCAGTACGTC.

The rearrangement uses TRBV7-8 and TRBJ2-1; D remains unclear. Trimming took off 3 bases at V and 3 bases at J, with 18 bases between the two ends. The CDR3 length is 17 residues. CDR1 and CDR2 from the germline V gene are SGHVS and FQNEAQ. DNA of the CDR3: TGTGCCAGCAGCTTCTCTTTCTCCGCGGCCTACTACAATGAGCAGTTCTTC. Protein: CASSFSFSAAYYNEQFF.

The gene calls are TRBV19 and TRBJ2-6, with 8 bases lining up with TRBD1. J was trimmed by 2 bases and V by 0 bases; bases with no gene match: 3. The germline V gene encodes CDR1 LNHDA and CDR2 SQIVND (reference sequence). The CDR3 is 17 residues long. The CDR3 nucleotides are TGTGCCAGTAGTATAGACGGACAGGGTGCTGGGGCCAACGTCCTGACTTTC. Translation: CASSIDGQGAGANVLTF.

This clone showed up just once. The rearrangement joins TRBV7-2 to TRBJ2-3; D is unresolved. The length of the CDR3 is 14 residues. Trimming stripped 1 base from V and 4 bases from J, with 9 bases between. Germline CDR1 and CDR2: SGHTA and FQGNSA. The CDR3 DNA reads TGTGCCAGCAGCTTAGACAGCGCCCCAGATACGCAGTATTTT. Protein product: CASSLDSAPDTQYF.

This chain joins TRBV27 and TRBJ2-1; weak D call: TRBD2 (6 bases). The V and J ends lost 10 bases and 4 bases respectively, with 26 bases between them. The CDR3 is made up of 17 amino acids. Germline CDR1 MNHEY, CDR2 SMNVEV (reference sequence). In nucleotides, the CDR3 is TGTGCCACCGAACCACCGGGAACTAGCCGAAATTACAATGAGCAGTTCTTC. It is translated as CATEPPGTSRNYNEQFF.

The gene calls are TRBV3-1 (or the pseudogene TRBV3-2) and TRBJ2-3; D gene unclear. CDR1 is LGHDT and CDR2 is YNNKEL in the germline V gene (reference sequence). The CDR3 runs 12 residues. V was pared by 4 bases and J by 2 bases, with 4 bases between. The CDR3 sequence is CASSPTTDTQYF. DNA for the CDR3: TGTGCCAGCAGCCCCACCACAGATACGCAGTATTTT.

This chain's CDR3 is CASSYQRGSSDTQYF. DNA of the CDR3: TGTGCCAGCAGTTACCAGCGGGGGTCGTCAGATACGCAGTATTTT. This rearrangement joins TRBV6-5 to TRBJ2-3; 8 positions match TRBD2. The CDR3 is 15 amino acids. The trim removed 2 bases at V and 4 bases at J, leaving 5 bases unmatched. CDR1 is MNHEY, CDR2 SVGAGI, per germline.

The chain joins TRBV7-9 to TRBJ2-7, with D perhaps matching TRBD1 or TRBD2 (5 bases each). Germline lookup yields CDR1 SEHNR and CDR2 FQNEAQ (reference sequence). Trimming took 2 bases from V and 2 from J, leaving 13 bases between them. The CDR3 has 15 amino acids. The CDR3 region is CASSLIGTGAYEQYF. The CDR3 DNA reads TGTGCCAGCAGCTTAATCGGGACCGGGGCCTACGAGCAGTACTTC.

The genes are TRBV6-5 and TRBJ1-2; TRBD1 is a possible D gene (5 bases). CDR1 and CDR2 (germline): MNHEY, SVGAGI. CDR3 size: 15 residues. V was pared by 2 bases and J by 2 bases, with 12 bases between. CDR3 residues: CASSYLLAGNYGYTF. In DNA form, the CDR3 reads TGTGCCAGCAGTTACCTATTGGCAGGGAACTATGGCTACACCTTC.